The 20 T cell receptor beta chains below were found in one sample sequenced in a study of CD8+CD57+ T cells in acquired aplastic anemia. Both TCR beta VDJ combination and CDR3 sequence profiling were carried out. Genomic DNA was the template for this profiling. TCRdb reanalysed the reads using MiXCR and keeps one entry per CDR3 protein. The sample records roughly 420,000 distinct CDR3 sequences, under 80% being singletons. Source material: sorted CD4+, CD8+, or CD8+CD57+ T cells (not recorded which) from PBMCs. Every receptor here comes from a human donor in good health, serving as a control.

With regard to this clonotype: The conserved closing phenylalanine or tryptophan is absent in this CDR3, likely reflecting a read error. V and J are TRBV7-2 and TRBJ1-2, with D uncertain. Germline loops: CDR1 SGHTA, CDR2 FQGNSA. The CDR3 contains 12 residues. The ends were cut back, 3 bases at V and 8 bases at J, with 10 bases in the middle. The CDR3 region has the DNA TGTGCCAGCAGCTTTACACCACCCGGCTACACCACC. Its protein product is CASSFTPPGYTT.

A remark on this clonotype: The junction shows a germline mismatch at one end, possibly a read error. The chain's CDR3 is CASSQAVGQPYNDF. The CDR3 DNA follows: TGCGCCAGCAGCCAAGCTGTGGGACAGCCCTACAATGACTTC. The chain uses TRBV7-2 and TRBJ2-7; 7 nucleotides line up with TRBD1. Germline assignment: CDR1 SGHTA and CDR2 FQGNSA. The CDR3 totals 14 residues.

Turning to this clonotype: An end of the junction differs from the germline gene, which may be a read error. The chain links TRBV29-1 to TRBJ2-7; D remains unclear. The length of the CDR3 is 12 residues. Germline values: CDR1 SQVTM, CDR2 ANQGSEA. In DNA form, the CDR3 reads TGTGGCAGCAGCCTTACCGCCTACGAGCAGTACTTC. The encoded protein is CGSSLTAYEQYF.

Worth noting for this clonotype: A much larger clonotype is one base distant, so this may be a read error. The V call is TRBV6-5, the J call TRBJ1-2; D uncertain. This CDR3 spans 13 amino acids. The germline CDR1 and CDR2 sequences are MNHEY and SVGAGI. V shed 5 bases and J shed 4 bases, with 11 bases lying between them. Here the CDR3 DNA reads TGTGCCAGCAGTCCCGGGATAGGCTATGGCTACACCTTC. Translating it yields CASSPGIGYGYTF.

This clonotype was counted only a few times. This could be a read error, since a much larger clone is one nucleotide away. V is TRBV5-5 and J is TRBJ1-6, with TRBD1 matching 8 bases. Germline CDR1 and CDR2: SGHKS and YYEKEE (reference sequence). The CDR3 consists of 17 residues. The DNA for the CDR3 is TGTGCCAGCAGCTTGGATGCCAGGGGGCTAGGTAATTCACCCCCCCACTTT. Translating it yields CASSLDARGLGNSPPHF.

The V call is TRBV20-1, the J call TRBJ2-7; 9 bases map to TRBD1. Trimming at V came to 3 bases and at J to 6 bases, leaving 9 bases not matched to a gene. The CDR3 totals 14 residues. Germline-derived CDR1 and CDR2 are DFQATT and SNEGSKA (reference sequence). This CDR3 is CSASNRGLWSEQYF. The CDR3 DNA is TGCAGTGCTAGTAACAGGGGGCTTTGGAGCGAGCAGTACTTC.

On this clonotype itself: The conserved final phenylalanine or tryptophan is absent from the CDR3, which likely points to a read error. It is unclear where the CDR3 begins or ends on the DNA, so no DNA is shown, and the CDR3 is as TCRdb lists it. The chain links TRBV9 to TRBJ2-1; the table assigns TRBD1, which was not confirmed against the DNA. CDR1 is SGDLS, CDR2 YYNGEE, per germline. The CDR3 length is 13 residues, termini included. The CDR3 reads CASTLGTGYNSSL.

V usage is TRBV20-1 and J usage is TRBJ2-2; possibly TRBD2 for D (5 bases). The V end lost 0 bases, the J end lost 4 bases, and 15 bases lay between the germline ends. Germline CDR1 is DFQATT and CDR2 is SNEGSKA (reference sequence). The CDR3 runs 16 residues. The DNA of the CDR3 is TGCAGTGCTAGAGAGGTAGGAGGCCGAGCCACCGGGGAGCTGTTTTTT. Protein product: CSAREVGGRATGELFF.

This clonotype occurred a few times. The chain is built from TRBV25-1 and TRBJ2-1; D gene unclear. Germline CDR1 and CDR2: MGHDK and SYGVNS. The CDR3 covers 14 residues. V lost 0 bases and J 6 bases, leaving 9 bases between the germline ends. The CDR3 region is CASSEYKVSNEQFF. The CDR3 region has the DNA TGTGCCAGCAGTGAATATAAGGTATCCAATGAGCAGTTCTTC.

This clonotype was observed many times. The V gene is TRBV5-4, the J gene TRBJ1-1; no definite D call. V lost 5 bases and J lost 0, with 5 bases in between. There are 12 residues in the CDR3. From germline, CDR1 is SGHNT and CDR2 YYREEE (reference sequence). The CDR3 nucleotides read TGTGCCAGCAGTATCCTGAACACTGAAGCTTTCTTT. Its translation is CASSILNTEAFF.

This clonotype was detected once. The V and J genes are TRBV12-3 or TRBV12-4 and TRBJ2-3; D unclear. Trimming shortened V by 2 bases and J by 7 bases, and 10 bases separated the two germline ends. The CDR3 spans 13 residues. CDR3 in DNA: TGTGCCAGCAGTTTATACCGATCGCATACGCAGTATTTT. It translates to CASSLYRSHTQYF.

This clonotype has ten or more counts. The V call is TRBV7-9, the J call TRBJ1-4, with unresolved D. This CDR3 is built from 12 residues. Deletions cut 5 bases from V and 10 bases from J, with 11 bases between. The germline V gene encodes CDR1 SEHNR and CDR2 FQNEAQ (reference sequence). The CDR3 sequence is CASSLEDLKLFF. The CDR3 coding sequence is TGTGCCAGCAGCCTAGAGGATCTAAAACTGTTTTTT.

To note about this clonotype: A read error is possible here, since a much larger clone lies one base away. This rearrangement joins TRBV30 to TRBJ1-3; tentative D call: TRBD1 (6 bases). The CDR3 sequence is 13 residues long. CDR1 and CDR2 from the germline V gene are GTSNPN and SVGIG (reference sequence). The CDR3 spells CARSTGTGDTIYF. The CDR3 region has the DNA TGTGCCCGCTCCACAGGGACTGGAGACACCATATATTTT.

On this clonotype: The junction departs from the called germline gene at one end, perhaps through a read error. The chain is built from TRBV24-1 and TRBJ1-3; D unresolved. The CDR3 consists of 15 residues. From germline, CDR1 is KGHDR and CDR2 SFDVKD. Written as DNA, the CDR3 is TGTGCCACCAGTGAGTCGATCGGGGTTGGAAACAGCATATATTTT. Translated, it gives CATSESIGVGNSIYF.

The chain is built from TRBV9 and TRBJ2-7; TRBD1 matches 9 bases. CDR1 is SGDLS and CDR2 is YYNGEE in the germline V gene. V was clipped by 2 bases and J by 5 bases; unmatched bases: 14. CDR3 length equals 17 residues. CDR3: CASSVTGTGKFVNEQYF. The CDR3 DNA reads as TGTGCCAGCAGCGTCACGGGGACAGGGAAGTTCGTTAACGAGCAGTACTTC.

A note on this clonotype: A junction boundary mismatches the germline segment, possibly from a read error. This chain connects TRBV7-3 to TRBJ2-5; 8 bases fit TRBD1. This CDR3 is built from 14 residues. CDR1 and CDR2 (germline): SGHTA, FQGTGA. The CDR3, as DNA: TGTGTCAGCAGCTCCACCGGGACAGGAGAAACCCAGTACTTC. This encodes CVSSSTGTGETQYF.

Regarding this clonotype: A much bigger clone sits one base away, suggesting this may be a read error. The V and J genes are TRBV4-2 and TRBJ2-3, with TRBD2 as a possible D gene (6 bases). From germline, CDR1 is LGHNA and CDR2 YNFKEQ. The CDR3 totals 16 residues. DNA for the CDR3: TGTGTCAGCAGCCGGGGACTCGCCGCTAGCACAGATACGCAGTATTTT. Translation gives CVSSRGLAASTDTQYF.

The J gene is TRBJ1-6, the V gene TRBV9; D gene ambiguous. Germline V CDR1 and CDR2: SGDLS, YYNGEE. Trimming stripped 0 bases from V and 18 bases from J, with 19 bases between. The CDR3 runs to 14 residues. The CDR3 here is CASSVEGRDAPDHF. Here the CDR3 DNA reads TGTGCCAGCAGCGTAGAGGGAAGGGATGCACCCGACCACTTT.

This rearrangement joins TRBV9 to TRBJ2-5; D remains ambiguous. The CDR3 extends over 13 amino acids. V lost 1 base, J lost 4 bases, and 8 bases lay in between. Germline lookup yields CDR1 SGDLS and CDR2 YYNGEE. CDR3 residues: CASSVRGGETQYF. The DNA of the CDR3 is TGTGCCAGCAGCGTACGCGGCGGAGAGACCCAGTACTTC.

This clonotype has at least ten counts. This chain joins TRBV4-3 and TRBJ1-5, with 8 bases that match TRBD1. CDR3 length equals 19 residues. The germline gives CDR1 LGHNA, CDR2 YSLEER. Unmatched junction bases numbered 15, after V lost 1 base and J lost 4 bases. The CDR3 region has the DNA TGCGCCAGCAGCCAAGGACCGGGACAGGTGCTTGGTGTGAATCAGCCCCAGCATTTT. Translated: CASSQGPGQVLGVNQPQHF.